The 14 T cell receptor beta chains below were found in one sample sequenced in a study of CD8 T cells in ankylosing spondylitis. Using its own MiXCR run on the 5' RACE reads, TCRdb lists one record per CDR3 protein. The table shows some 290,000 distinct CDR3 sequences, with around 19% occurring only once. The specimen sequenced was blood, either unsorted or a sorted T cell fraction (not recorded which). Every receptor here comes from a male donor with ankylosing spondylitis or in good health (not recorded which).

There are a few counts of this clonotype. The V and J genes are TRBV5-1 and TRBJ2-1, with 11 bases lining up with TRBD1. Trimming cost V 4 bases and J 6 bases; bases outside gene matches: 6. The CDR3 runs to 15 residues. Germline CDR1 is SGHRS and CDR2 is YFSETQ. The CDR3 DNA is TGCGCCAGCAGCCGAGGGACAGGGGGGAGCAATGAGCAGTTCTTC. Translation gives CASSRGTGGSNEQFF.

This clonotype has more than one count but fewer than ten. This chain links TRBV20-1 with TRBJ2-2; D not certain. The CDR3 sequence is 15 residues long. Germline V gene data show CDR1 as DFQATT and CDR2 as SNEGSKA (reference sequence). Deletions cut 3 bases from V and 0 bases from J, with 11 bases between. The CDR3 DNA reads TGCAGTGCTAGGGGAACGGACCCGAACACCGGGGAGCTGTTTTTT. Amino acids: CSARGTDPNTGELFF.

The chain recombines TRBV5-5 with TRBJ2-2; D gene unclear. The ends were cut back, 2 bases at V and 0 bases at J, with 11 bases in the middle. Germline V CDR1 and CDR2: SGHKS, YYEKEE (reference sequence). The CDR3 loop spans 16 amino acids. The chain's CDR3 is CASSFGLGPNTGELFF. For the CDR3, the DNA is TGTGCCAGCAGCTTCGGTTTAGGGCCGAACACCGGGGAGCTGTTTTTT.

The rearrangement links TRBV5-6 to TRBJ2-5; tentatively, D is TRBD1 (6 bases). V was pared by 2 bases and J by 3 bases, with 11 bases between. This CDR3 spans 14 amino acids. The V gene's germline CDR1 is SGHDT and CDR2 YYEEEE. The CDR3: CASSLPPGEETQYF. The CDR3 DNA sequence: TGTGCCAGCAGCTTACCTCCAGGGGAAGAGACCCAGTACTTC.

This clonotype has more than one count but fewer than ten. J is TRBJ2-3 and V is TRBV29-1, with D maybe TRBD2 (5 bases). Germline CDR1 is SQVTM and CDR2 is ANQGSEA. The V end lost 7 bases, the J end lost 0 bases, and 11 bases lay between the germline ends. The CDR3 runs to 13 residues. The CDR3 loop is CSAQLDSTDTQYF. CDR3 sequence (DNA): TGCAGCGCTCAACTAGATAGCACAGATACGCAGTATTTT.

There are a few counts of this clonotype. The rearrangement uses TRBV20-1 and TRBJ2-7; TRBD2 matches 14 bases. The CDR3 spans 16 residues. Germline values: CDR1 DFQATT, CDR2 SNEGSKA (reference sequence). With 3 bases clipped from V and 2 bases from J, the junction kept 6 bases outside the gene matches. The CDR3 nucleotides read TGCAGTGCTAGTGGACTAGCGGGAGGTCAACCCTACGAGCAGTACGTC. Protein: CSASGLAGGQPYEQYV.

This clonotype appeared a few times. J is TRBJ2-5 and V is TRBV14; no reliable D call. Germline CDR1 is SGHDN and CDR2 is FVKESK. This CDR3 has 13 residues. V gave up 2 bases and J gave up 6 bases, with 10 bases separating them. The CDR3 is CASSQRSLKTQYF. The CDR3 nucleotides read TGTGCCAGCAGCCAAAGGAGTTTGAAGACCCAGTACTTC.

This chain uses TRBV12-3 or TRBV12-4 with TRBJ1-2; the D is unclear. V was cut by 5 bases and J by 4 bases, with 5 bases left in between. There are 11 residues in the CDR3. CDR3 amino acids: CASSTGYGYTF. The CDR3 DNA reads as TGTGCCAGCAGTACCGGCTATGGCTACACCTTC.

The sample holds a few counts of this clonotype. This chain links TRBV3-1 with TRBJ1-6; D gene unclear. V lost 4 bases to trimming and J lost 6 bases, with 13 bases between them. Looked up from germline, CDR1 is LGHDT and CDR2 is YNNKEL (reference sequence). CDR3 length: 15 amino acids. CDR3: CASSRNRAGNSPLHF. The DNA of the CDR3 is TGTGCCAGCAGCCGAAACAGAGCTGGTAATTCACCCCTCCACTTT. The whole variable domain, filled in from reference TRBV3-1 and TRBJ1-6, reads DTAVSQTPKYLVTQMGNDKSIKCEQNLGHDTMYWYKQDSKKFLKIMFSYNNKELIINETVPNRFSPKSPDKAHLNLHINSLELGDSAVYFCASSRNRAGNSPLHFGNGTRLTVT.

This clonotype has at least ten counts. CDR3 amino acids: CATRGGSDQPQHF. CDR3 sequence (DNA): TGTGCCACCAGGGGGGGGAGTGATCAGCCCCAGCATTTT. The chain employs TRBV15 and TRBJ1-5; weak D call: TRBD1 (5 bases). CDR1 is LNHNV and CDR2 is YYDKDF in the germline V gene (reference sequence). Trimming shortened V by 6 bases and J by 5 bases, and 11 bases separated the two germline ends. This CDR3 is 13 amino acids long.

This chain connects TRBV28 to TRBJ1-2; 9 bases agree with TRBD1. V lost 6 bases to trimming and J lost 8 bases; unmatched junction nucleotides: 10. This CDR3 spans 14 amino acids. Germline V gives CDR1 MDHEN, CDR2 SYDVKM. CDR3 amino acids: CASRRHGQGTGYTF. Written as DNA, the CDR3 is TGTGCCAGCAGACGCCATGGACAGGGGACCGGCTACACCTTC.

The sample holds a few counts of this clonotype. The genes are TRBV29-1 and TRBJ1-2; 8 bases map to TRBD1. The CDR3 totals 15 residues. Germline values: CDR1 SQVTM, CDR2 ANQGSEA. The trim removed 1 base at V and 8 bases at J, leaving 12 bases unmatched. CDR3 sequence reads: CSVEVSRQGYKGYTF. The CDR3 nucleotides read TGCAGCGTTGAAGTGAGCCGACAGGGGTACAAAGGCTACACCTTC.

This clonotype was counted only a few times. This chain uses TRBV11-2 with TRBJ1-2; tentative D call: TRBD1 (5 bases). V lost 0 bases to trimming and J lost 6 bases, with 17 bases between them. The germline CDR1 and CDR2 sequences are SGHAT and FQNNGV. CDR3 length: 16 residues. CDR3 residues: CASSLELPGSTHGYTF. The DNA of the CDR3 is TGTGCCAGCAGCTTAGAATTGCCAGGGAGCACCCATGGCTACACCTTC.

The chain is built from TRBV28 and TRBJ1-5; D unresolved. The V gene's germline CDR1 is MDHEN and CDR2 SYDVKM. Trimming stripped 5 bases from V and 6 bases from J, with 11 bases between. The CDR3 sequence is 13 residues long. This CDR3 reads CASSDTLAQPQHF. The CDR3 nucleotides read TGTGCCAGCAGTGACACCCTGGCTCAGCCCCAGCATTTT. The entire variable domain, with the rest obtained from reference TRBV28 and TRBJ1-5, is as follows: DVKVTQSSRYLVKRTGEKVFLECVQDMDHENMFWYRQDPGLGLRLIYFSYDVKMKEKGDIPEGYSVSREKKERFSLILESASTNQTSMYLCASSDTLAQPQHFGDGTRLSIL.